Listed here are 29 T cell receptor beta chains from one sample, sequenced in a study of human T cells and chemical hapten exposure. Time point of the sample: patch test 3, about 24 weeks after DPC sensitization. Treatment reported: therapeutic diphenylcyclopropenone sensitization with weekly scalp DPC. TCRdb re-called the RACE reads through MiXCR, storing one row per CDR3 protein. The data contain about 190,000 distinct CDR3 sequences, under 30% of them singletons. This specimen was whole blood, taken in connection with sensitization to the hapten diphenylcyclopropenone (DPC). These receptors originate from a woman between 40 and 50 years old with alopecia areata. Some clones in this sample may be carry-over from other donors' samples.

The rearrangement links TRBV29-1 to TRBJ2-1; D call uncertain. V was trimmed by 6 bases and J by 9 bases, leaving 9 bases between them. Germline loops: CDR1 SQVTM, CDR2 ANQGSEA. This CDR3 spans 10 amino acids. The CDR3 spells CSVAWVEQFF. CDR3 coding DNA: TGCAGCGTCGCGTGGGTTGAGCAGTTCTTC.

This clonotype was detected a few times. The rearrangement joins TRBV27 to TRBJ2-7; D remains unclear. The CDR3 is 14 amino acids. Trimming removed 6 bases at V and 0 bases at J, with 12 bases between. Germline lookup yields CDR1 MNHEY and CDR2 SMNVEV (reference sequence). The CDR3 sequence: CASRPNGVSYEQYF. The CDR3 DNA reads TGTGCCAGCAGGCCAAACGGCGTCTCCTACGAGCAGTACTTC.

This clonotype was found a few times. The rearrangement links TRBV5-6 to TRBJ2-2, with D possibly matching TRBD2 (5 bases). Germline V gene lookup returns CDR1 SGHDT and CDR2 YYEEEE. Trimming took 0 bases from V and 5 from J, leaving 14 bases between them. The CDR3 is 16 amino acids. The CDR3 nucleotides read TGTGCCAGCAGCTTGGGGCCGGGGATCCAGACCGGGGAGCTGTTTTTT. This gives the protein CASSLGPGIQTGELFF.

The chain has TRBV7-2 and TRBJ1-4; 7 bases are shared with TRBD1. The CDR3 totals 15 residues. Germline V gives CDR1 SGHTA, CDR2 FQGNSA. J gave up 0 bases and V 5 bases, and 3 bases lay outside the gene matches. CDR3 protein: CASSNDRATNEKLFF. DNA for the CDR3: TGTGCCAGCAGCAACGACAGGGCAACTAATGAAAAACTGTTTTTT.

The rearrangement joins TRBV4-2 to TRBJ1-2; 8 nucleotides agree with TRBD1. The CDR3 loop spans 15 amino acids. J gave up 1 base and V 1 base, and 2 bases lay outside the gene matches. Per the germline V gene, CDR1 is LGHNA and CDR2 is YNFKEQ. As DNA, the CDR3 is TGTGCCAGCAGCCAAGGGGGACAGGTTAACTATGGCTACACCTTC. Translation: CASSQGGQVNYGYTF.

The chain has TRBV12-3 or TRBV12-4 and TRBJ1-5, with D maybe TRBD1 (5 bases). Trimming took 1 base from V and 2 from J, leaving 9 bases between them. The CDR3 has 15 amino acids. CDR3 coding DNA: TGTGCCAGCAGTTTAGGGTCAGGGCGCAATCAGCCCCAGCATTTT. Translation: CASSLGSGRNQPQHF.

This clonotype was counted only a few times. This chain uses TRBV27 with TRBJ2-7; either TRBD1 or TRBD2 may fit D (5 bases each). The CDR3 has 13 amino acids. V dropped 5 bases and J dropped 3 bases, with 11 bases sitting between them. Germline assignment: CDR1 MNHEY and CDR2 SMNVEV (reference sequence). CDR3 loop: CASSTGTGYEQYF. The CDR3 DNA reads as TGTGCCAGCAGTACCGGGACCGGCTACGAGCAGTACTTC.

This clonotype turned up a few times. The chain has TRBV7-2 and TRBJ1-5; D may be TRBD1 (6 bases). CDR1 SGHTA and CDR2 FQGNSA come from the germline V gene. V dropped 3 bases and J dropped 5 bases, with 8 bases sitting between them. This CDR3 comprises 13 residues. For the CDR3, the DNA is TGTGCCAGCAGCTTGGGACATGATCAGCCCCAGCATTTT. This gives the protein CASSLGHDQPQHF.

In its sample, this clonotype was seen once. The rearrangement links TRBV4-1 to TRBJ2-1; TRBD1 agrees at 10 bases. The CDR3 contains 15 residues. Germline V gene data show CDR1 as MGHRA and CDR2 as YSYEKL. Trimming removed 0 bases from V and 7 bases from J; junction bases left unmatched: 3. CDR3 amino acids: CASSQERTGGNEQFF. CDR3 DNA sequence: TGCGCCAGCAGCCAAGAAAGGACAGGGGGGAATGAGCAGTTCTTC.

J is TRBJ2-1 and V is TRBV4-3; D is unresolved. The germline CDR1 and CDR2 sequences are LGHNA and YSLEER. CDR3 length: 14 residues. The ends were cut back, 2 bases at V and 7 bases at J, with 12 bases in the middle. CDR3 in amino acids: CASSQNSRRNEQFF. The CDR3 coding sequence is TGCGCCAGCAGCCAAAACTCCCGAAGAAATGAGCAGTTCTTC.

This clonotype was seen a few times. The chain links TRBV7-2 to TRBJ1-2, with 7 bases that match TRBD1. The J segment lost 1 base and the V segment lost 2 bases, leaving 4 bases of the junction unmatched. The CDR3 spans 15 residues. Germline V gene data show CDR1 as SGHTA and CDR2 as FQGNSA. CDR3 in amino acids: CASSLSTGFNYGYTF. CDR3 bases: TGTGCCAGCAGCTTATCGACAGGGTTTAACTATGGCTACACCTTC.

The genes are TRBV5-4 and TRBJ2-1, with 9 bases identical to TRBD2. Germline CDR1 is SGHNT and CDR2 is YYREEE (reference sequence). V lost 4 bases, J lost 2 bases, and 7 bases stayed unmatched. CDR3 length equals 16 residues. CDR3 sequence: CASSGGSGSTYNEQFF. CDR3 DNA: TGTGCCAGCAGCGGTGGTAGCGGGAGCACCTACAATGAGCAGTTCTTC.

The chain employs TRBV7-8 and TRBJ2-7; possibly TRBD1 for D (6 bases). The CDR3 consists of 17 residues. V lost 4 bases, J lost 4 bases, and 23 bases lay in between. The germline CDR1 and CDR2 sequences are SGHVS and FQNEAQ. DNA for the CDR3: TGTGCCAGCAGCTGGCCGAAAGGGACACCTCTTCCGTACGAGCAGTACTTC. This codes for CASSWPKGTPLPYEQYF.

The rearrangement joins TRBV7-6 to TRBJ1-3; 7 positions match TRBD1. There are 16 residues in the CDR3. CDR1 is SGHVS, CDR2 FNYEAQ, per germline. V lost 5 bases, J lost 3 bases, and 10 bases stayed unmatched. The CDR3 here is CASSENTGVGGNTIYF. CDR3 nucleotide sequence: TGTGCCAGCAGCGAAAACACAGGGGTCGGTGGAAACACCATATATTTT.

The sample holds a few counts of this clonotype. The CDR3, as DNA: TGTGCCAGCAGCGAACAAGGATATTCTAATGAAAAACTGTTTTTT. Its protein is CASSEQGYSNEKLFF. This chain connects TRBV7-2 to TRBJ1-4; no definite D call. CDR3 length: 15 residues. Germline assignment: CDR1 SGHTA and CDR2 FQGNSA. Trimming removed 5 bases at V and 3 bases at J, with 13 bases between.

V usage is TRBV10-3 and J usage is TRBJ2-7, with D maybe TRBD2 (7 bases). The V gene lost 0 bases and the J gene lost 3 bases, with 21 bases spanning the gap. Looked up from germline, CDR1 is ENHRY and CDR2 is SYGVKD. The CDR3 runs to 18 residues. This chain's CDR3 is CAISESKSGEGRSYEQYF. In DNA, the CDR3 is TGTGCCATCAGTGAGTCCAAGTCAGGGGAGGGAAGGAGCTACGAGCAGTACTTC.

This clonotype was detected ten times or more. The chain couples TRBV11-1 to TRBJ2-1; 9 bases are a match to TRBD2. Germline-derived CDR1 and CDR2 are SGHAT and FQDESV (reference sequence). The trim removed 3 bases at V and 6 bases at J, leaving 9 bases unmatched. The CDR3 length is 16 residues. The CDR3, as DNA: TGTGCCAGCAGCTTCGTAGCGGGAGTGATGGGCAATGAGCAGTTCTTC. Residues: CASSFVAGVMGNEQFF.

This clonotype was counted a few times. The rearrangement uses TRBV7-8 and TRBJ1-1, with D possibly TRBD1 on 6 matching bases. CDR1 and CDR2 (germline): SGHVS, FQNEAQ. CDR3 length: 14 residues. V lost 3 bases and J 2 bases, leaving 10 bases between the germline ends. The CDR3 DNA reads TGTGCCAGCAGCTTTGGACAGATAAACACTGAAGCTTTCTTT. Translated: CASSFGQINTEAFF.

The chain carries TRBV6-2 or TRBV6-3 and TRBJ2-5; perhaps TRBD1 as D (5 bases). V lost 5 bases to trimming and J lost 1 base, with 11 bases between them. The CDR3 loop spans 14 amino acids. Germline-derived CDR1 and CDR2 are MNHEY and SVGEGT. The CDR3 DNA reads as TGTGCCAGCAGTCTGACAGCTTTCCAAGAGACCCAGTACTTC. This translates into CASSLTAFQETQYF.

This CDR3 is CASSYSGANTEAFF. DNA for the CDR3: TGTGCCAGCAGTTACTCCGGGGCAAACACTGAAGCTTTCTTT. The rearrangement links TRBV6-2 or TRBV6-3 to TRBJ1-1; the D gene is possibly TRBD1 (5 bases). V was shortened by 0 bases and J by 2 bases, with 7 bases between the two germline ends. This CDR3 has 14 residues. Germline CDR1 is MNHEY and CDR2 is SVGEGT.

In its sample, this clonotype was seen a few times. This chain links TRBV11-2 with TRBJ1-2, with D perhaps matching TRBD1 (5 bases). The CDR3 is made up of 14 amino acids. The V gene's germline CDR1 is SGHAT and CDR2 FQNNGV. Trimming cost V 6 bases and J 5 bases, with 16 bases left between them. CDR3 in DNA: TGTGCCAGCAGTTCCCCGAGGGACGGATATGGCTACACCTTC. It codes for CASSSPRDGYGYTF.

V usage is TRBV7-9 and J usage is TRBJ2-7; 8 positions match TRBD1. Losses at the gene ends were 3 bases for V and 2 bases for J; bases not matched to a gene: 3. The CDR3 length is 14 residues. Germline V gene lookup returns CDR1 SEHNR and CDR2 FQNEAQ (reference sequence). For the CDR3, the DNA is TGTGCCAGCAGCTTGGGACAGGCCCCCTACGAGCAGTACTTC. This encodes CASSLGQAPYEQYF.

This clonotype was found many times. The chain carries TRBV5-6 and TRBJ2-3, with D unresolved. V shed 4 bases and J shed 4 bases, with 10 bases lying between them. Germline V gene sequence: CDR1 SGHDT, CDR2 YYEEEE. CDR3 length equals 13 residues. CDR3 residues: CASSPIGSDTQYF. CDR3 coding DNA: TGTGCCAGCAGCCCGATTGGGTCAGATACGCAGTATTTT.

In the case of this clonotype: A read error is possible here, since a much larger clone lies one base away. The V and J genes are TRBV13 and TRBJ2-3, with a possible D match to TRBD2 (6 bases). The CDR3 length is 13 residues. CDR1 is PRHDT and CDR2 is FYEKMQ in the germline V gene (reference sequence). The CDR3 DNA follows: TGTACCAGCAGCTTAGCGGTTCCAGATACGCAGTATTTT. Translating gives CTSSLAVPDTQYF.

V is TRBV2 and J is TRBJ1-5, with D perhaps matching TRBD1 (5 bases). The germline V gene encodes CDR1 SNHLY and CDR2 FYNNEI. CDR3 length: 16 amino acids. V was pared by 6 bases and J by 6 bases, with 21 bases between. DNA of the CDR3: TGTGCCAGCAGGGACGGGACTGCTGGGGACGGTCAGCCCCAGCATTTT. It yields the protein CASRDGTAGDGQPQHF.

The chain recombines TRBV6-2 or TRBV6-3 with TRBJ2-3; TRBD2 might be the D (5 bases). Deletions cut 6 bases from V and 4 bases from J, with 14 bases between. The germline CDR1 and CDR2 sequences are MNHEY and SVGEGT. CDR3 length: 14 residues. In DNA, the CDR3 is TGTGCCAGCAGGATCGGACTCGGGCCAGATACGCAGTATTTT. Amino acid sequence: CASRIGLGPDTQYF.

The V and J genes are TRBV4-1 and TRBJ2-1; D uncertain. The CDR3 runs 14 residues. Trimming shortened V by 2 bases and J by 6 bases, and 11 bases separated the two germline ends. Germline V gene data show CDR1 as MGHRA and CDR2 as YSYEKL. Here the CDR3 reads CASSQLSLGNEQFF. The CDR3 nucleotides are TGCGCCAGCAGCCAATTATCGCTAGGCAATGAGCAGTTCTTC.

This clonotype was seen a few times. CDR3 in amino acids: CASSLYRGWAQYF. The DNA for the CDR3 is TGTGCCAGCAGTTTATACCGGGGTTGGGCCCAGTACTTC. The rearrangement uses TRBV28 and TRBJ2-5; TRBD2 is a possible D gene (5 bases). V was cut by 1 base and J by 9 bases, with 12 bases left in between. The germline gives CDR1 MDHEN, CDR2 SYDVKM. The CDR3 runs 13 residues.

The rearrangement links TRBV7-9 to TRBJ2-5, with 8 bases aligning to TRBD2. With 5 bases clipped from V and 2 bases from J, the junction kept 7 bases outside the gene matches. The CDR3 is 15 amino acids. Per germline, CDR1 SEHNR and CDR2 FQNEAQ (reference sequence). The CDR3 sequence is CASSPTRLAQETQYF. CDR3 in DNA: TGTGCCAGCAGCCCCACGAGACTAGCGCAAGAGACCCAGTACTTC.